These 21 T cell receptor beta chains share one sample of origin, sequenced in a study of human T cells and chemical hapten exposure. Sample time point: patch test 1, 2 weeks after DPC sensitization. The sample's treatment: therapeutic diphenylcyclopropenone sensitization with weekly scalp DPC. MiXCR, run by TCRdb on the RACE reads, gives a single entry per CDR3 protein. The sample gives about 360,000 distinct CDR3 sequences, around 7% of which show up once; about 8% is in the top ten. Sequenced here: whole blood, sampled in connection with sensitization to the hapten diphenylcyclopropenone (DPC). The source is a woman between 18 and 30 years old with alopecia areata. Some clones in this sample may be carry-over from other donors' samples.

This clonotype was detected many times. This chain joins TRBV20-1 and TRBJ2-1, with D perhaps being TRBD1 or TRBD2 (5 bases each). The CDR3 consists of 13 residues. Looked up from germline, CDR1 is DFQATT and CDR2 is SNEGSKA (reference sequence). V dropped 3 bases and J dropped 9 bases, with 15 bases sitting between them. The CDR3 region is CSASGASSIEQFF. The CDR3 DNA sequence: TGCAGTGCTAGTGGGGCTAGCAGTATTGAGCAGTTCTTC.

The table lists this clonotype with many counts. This sequence joins TRBV10-3 and TRBJ1-2; D is perhaps TRBD1 (5 bases). Trimming stripped 3 bases from V and 4 bases from J, with 12 bases between. The CDR3 consists of 14 residues. Germline V CDR1 and CDR2: ENHRY, SYGVKD. The CDR3 DNA is TGTGCCATCAGTGACTTACCAGGGCTCTATGGCTACACCTTC. Its protein product is CAISDLPGLYGYTF.

The V gene is TRBV13, the J gene TRBJ2-7; D is ambiguous. CDR3 length: 15 residues. V shed 2 bases and J shed 2 bases, with 13 bases lying between them. Germline CDR1 and CDR2: PRHDT and FYEKMQ (reference sequence). The CDR3 sequence: CASSLRSSLPYEQYF. The CDR3 coding sequence is TGTGCCAGCAGCTTACGCAGCTCCCTCCCCTACGAGCAGTACTTC.

The chain carries TRBV10-3 and TRBJ2-3, with D maybe TRBD1 (5 bases). V was shortened by 2 bases and J by 3 bases, with 12 bases between the two germline ends. The CDR3 has 15 amino acids. Germline V CDR1 and CDR2: ENHRY, SYGVKD. CDR3 in DNA: TGTGCCATCAGTGAGACTGGGGCGGTAACAGATACGCAGTATTTT. Translating it yields CAISETGAVTDTQYF.

DNA for the CDR3: TGTGCCATCAGTGAACCCCTGACAGGCCCAGAGAACCATCAGCCCCAGCATTTT. Translating gives CAISEPLTGPENHQPQHF. The V and J genes are TRBV10-3 and TRBJ1-5; a weak D match, TRBD1 (6 bases). The germline V and J ends were trimmed by 3 bases and 5 bases, with 23 bases remaining between them. Germline values: CDR1 ENHRY, CDR2 SYGVKD. The CDR3 consists of 18 residues.

This sequence joins TRBV3-1 and TRBJ1-1; D uncertain. V lost 0 bases and J 2 bases, leaving 7 bases between the germline ends. The germline V gene has CDR1 LGHDT and CDR2 YNNKEL (reference sequence). The CDR3 is made up of 14 amino acids. CDR3 region: CASSQDRINTEAFF. The CDR3 DNA is TGTGCCAGCAGCCAAGACAGGATTAACACTGAAGCTTTCTTT.

This clonotype was detected only a few times. The chain links TRBV2 to TRBJ1-1; D gene uncertain. The CDR3 totals 15 residues. CDR1 and CDR2 from the germline V gene are SNHLY and FYNNEI. Trimming took off 0 bases at V and 1 base at J, with 9 bases between the two ends. For the CDR3, the DNA is TGTGCCAGCAGTGAAGCGCTTCGAGGGAACACTGAAGCTTTCTTT. Residues: CASSEALRGNTEAFF. Supplemented by reference TRBV2 and TRBJ1-1, the full variable domain reads EPEVTQTPSHQVTQMGQEVILRCVPISNHLYFYWYRQILGQKVEFLVSFYNNEISEKSEIFDDQFSVERPDGSNFTLKIRSTKLEDSAMYFCASSEALRGNTEAFFGQGTRLTVV.

There are a few counts of this clonotype. V gene TRBV5-6 combines with J gene TRBJ1-4, with D unresolved. Germline CDR1 SGHDT, CDR2 YYEEEE. CDR3 length: 14 residues. Deletions cut 3 bases from V and 0 bases from J, with 6 bases between. CDR3 protein: CASSWTSTNEKLFF. CDR3 DNA sequence: TGTGCCAGCAGCTGGACGTCAACTAATGAAAAACTGTTTTTT.

The rearrangement joins TRBV12-3 or TRBV12-4 to TRBJ1-5; unclear D gene. This CDR3 contains 15 residues. The V and J ends lost 4 bases and 4 bases respectively, with 14 bases between them. The CDR3 protein is CASSSKAESNQPQHF. The DNA for the CDR3 is TGTGCCAGCAGTTCTAAGGCTGAATCTAATCAGCCCCAGCATTTT.

The sample holds many counts of this clonotype. V and J are TRBV11-1 and TRBJ2-2; D ambiguous. The CDR3 extends over 14 amino acids. V dropped 5 bases and J dropped 4 bases, with 11 bases sitting between them. Looked up from germline, CDR1 is SGHAT and CDR2 is FQDESV (reference sequence). The CDR3 region has the DNA TGTGCCAGCAGCCCCTACATTTCCACCGGGGAGCTGTTTTTT. Its translation: CASSPYISTGELFF.

The chain links TRBV29-1 to TRBJ1-1; 7 positions agree with TRBD1. The length of the CDR3 is 13 residues. V dropped 6 bases and J dropped 6; count of bases not matched to a gene: 10. Germline V gene data show CDR1 as SQVTM and CDR2 as ANQGSEA. CDR3 bases: TGCAGCGTCGGGGGGACAGTGAGGCCTGAAGCTTTCTTT. It codes for CSVGGTVRPEAFF.

The rearrangement uses TRBV3-1 and TRBJ1-5; D might be TRBD1 (6 bases). CDR1 LGHDT and CDR2 YNNKEL come from the germline V gene (reference sequence). The CDR3 contains 15 residues. V lost 4 bases and J lost 1, with 11 bases in between. CDR3 region: CASSPGQFSNQPQHF. CDR3 nucleotides: TGTGCCAGCAGCCCTGGACAGTTCAGCAATCAGCCCCAGCATTTT.

This clonotype was detected a few times. V usage is TRBV18 and J usage is TRBJ1-2; D unresolved. The V end was cut by 5 bases, the J end by 1 base, with 14 bases between. Germline V gene sequence: CDR1 KGHSH, CDR2 LQKENI. This CDR3 has 15 residues. CDR3 protein: CASSSTVRGNYGYTF. CDR3 DNA sequence: TGTGCCAGCTCATCCACCGTACGGGGTAACTATGGCTACACCTTC.

This clonotype was observed a handful of times. The rearrangement joins TRBV7-9 to TRBJ1-6, with a possible D match to TRBD1 (5 bases). The CDR3 sequence is 14 residues long. V was cut by 6 bases and J by 7 bases, with 13 bases left in between. Germline assignment: CDR1 SEHNR and CDR2 FQNEAQ (reference sequence). The CDR3 is CASREGTENSPLHF. CDR3 in DNA: TGTGCCAGCAGGGAGGGGACGGAAAATTCACCCCTCCACTTT.

This clonotype has just a few counts. The J gene is TRBJ2-7, the V gene TRBV12-3 or TRBV12-4; TRBD1 aligns across 7 bases. Losses at the gene ends were 5 bases for V and 2 bases for J; bases not matched to a gene: 3. There are 13 residues in the CDR3. The DNA for the CDR3 is TGTGCCAGCAGTACGGGACAGACCTACGAGCAGTACTTC. Its translation: CASSTGQTYEQYF.

This rearrangement joins TRBV28 to TRBJ1-1; D is undetermined. Germline V lookup: CDR1 MDHEN, CDR2 SYDVKM. V lost 7 bases and J 6 bases, leaving 15 bases between the germline ends. CDR3 length: 13 residues. This CDR3 reads CASIPFVGSEAFF. As DNA, the CDR3 is TGTGCCAGCATCCCTTTCGTTGGCTCTGAAGCTTTCTTT.

The rearrangement links TRBV2 to TRBJ1-5; a weak D match, TRBD1 (5 bases). CDR3 length: 16 amino acids. Trimming removed 6 bases at V and 0 bases at J, with 15 bases between. The germline gives CDR1 SNHLY, CDR2 FYNNEI. CDR3: CASSSQGEASNQPQHF. In nucleotides, the CDR3 is TGTGCCAGCAGCTCCCAGGGAGAGGCTAGCAATCAGCCCCAGCATTTT.

This clonotype showed up many times. The V and J genes are TRBV10-3 and TRBJ2-3, with 11 bases matching TRBD2. Trimming removed 6 bases from V and 1 base from J; junction bases left unmatched: 12. Looked up from germline, CDR1 is ENHRY and CDR2 is SYGVKD. CDR3 length: 18 residues. DNA of the CDR3: TGTGCCATCAGCCAGAGCCTTAGCGGGGGGGCCGGCACAGATACGCAGTATTTT. Its translation is CAISQSLSGGAGTDTQYF.

Written as DNA, the CDR3 is TGCGCCAGCAGCTTGGTAAGCGGGACCGCTACGGGGCAGTACTTC. This translates into CASSLVSGTATGQYF. The rearrangement joins TRBV5-1 to TRBJ2-7, with TRBD2 matching over 7 bases. The CDR3 contains 15 residues. CDR1 SGHRS and CDR2 YFSETQ come from the germline V gene. V lost 0 bases, J lost 9 bases, and 12 bases stayed unmatched.

This rearrangement joins TRBV7-8 to TRBJ1-2, with 7 bases lining up with TRBD1. This CDR3 has 13 residues. Germline V lookup: CDR1 SGHVS, CDR2 FQNEAQ. V shed 2 bases, J shed 7 bases, and the junction held 4 bases outside the gene matches. The CDR3 sequence: CASSLSGTAGYTF. CDR3 sequence (DNA): TGTGCCAGCAGCTTATCCGGGACAGCTGGCTACACCTTC.

In this sample, this clonotype turned up a few times. This sequence joins TRBV6-5 and TRBJ1-2; 7 nucleotides align to TRBD1. Looked up from germline, CDR1 is MNHEY and CDR2 is SVGAGI. The CDR3 runs 14 residues. V gave up 2 bases and J gave up 4 bases; unmatched junction bases: 4. CDR3 residues: CASSYGGGAYGYTF. The DNA for the CDR3 is TGTGCCAGCAGTTACGGAGGGGGCGCCTATGGCTACACCTTC.